This T cell receptor beta chain originates from a study of T-cell reconstitution after alpha-beta-depleted transplantation in children. Trimming took 0 bases from V and 1 from J; bases not matched to a gene: 4. The germline CDR1 and CDR2 sequences are DFQATT and SNEGSKA (reference sequence). The CDR3 sequence is 15 residues long. This clonotype was seen more than once but under ten times. Researchers prepared the TCRbeta library using unique molecular identifiers, the study reports. TCRdb reprocessed the PCR reads with MiXCR, giving one entry per CDR3 protein. The sample lists around 380,000 distinct CDR3 sequences, 11% occurring once.

The TCR comes from a human donor who donated a stem cell graft to a child with acute myeloid leukemia. The chain uses TRBV20-1 and TRBJ2-3; TRBD2 agrees at 7 bases. The source was PBMCs from the stem cell graft donor, collected from the stem cell graft. The CDR3 region has the DNA TGCAGTGCTAGAGAAGCGGGGCTGGGCACAGATACGCAGTATTTT. Amino acids: CSAREAGLGTDTQYF.